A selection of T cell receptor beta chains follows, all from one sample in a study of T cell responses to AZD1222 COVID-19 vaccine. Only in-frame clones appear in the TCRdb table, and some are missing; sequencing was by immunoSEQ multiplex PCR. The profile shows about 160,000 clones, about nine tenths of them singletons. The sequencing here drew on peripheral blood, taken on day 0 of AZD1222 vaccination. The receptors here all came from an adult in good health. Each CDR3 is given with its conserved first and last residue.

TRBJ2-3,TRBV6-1,CASSEEGAMSGGSRDTQYF
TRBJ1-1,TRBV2,CASSGFGELPTEAFF
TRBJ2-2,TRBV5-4,CASSHSNELHGELFF
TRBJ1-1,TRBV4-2,CASSRQGQGNTEAFF
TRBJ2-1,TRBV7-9,CASSLVTKNNEQFF
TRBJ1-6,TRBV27,CASSLYAGLNSPLHF
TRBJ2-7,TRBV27,CASSYGTGYEQYF
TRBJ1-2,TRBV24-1,CATSEDRGYGYTF
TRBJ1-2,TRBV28,CASSHGTGSAYGYTF
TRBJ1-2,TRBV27,CASSLSQGYGYTF
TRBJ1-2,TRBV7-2,CASSLPGVNYGYTF
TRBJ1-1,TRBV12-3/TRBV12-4,CASSSTGGTEAFF
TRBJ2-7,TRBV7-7,CASSRGGGFFPQYF
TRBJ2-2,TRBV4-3,CASSQRPGPNTGELFF
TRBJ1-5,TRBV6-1,CASSEQLNQPQHF
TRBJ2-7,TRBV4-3,CASSQDTQGPTTYEQYF
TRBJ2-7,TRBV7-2,CASSSLARAPYEQYF
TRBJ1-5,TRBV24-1,CATSDRSPGTGEDQPQHF
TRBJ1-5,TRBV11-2,CASSLERLNQPQHF
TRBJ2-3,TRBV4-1,CASSRDPPPDTQYF
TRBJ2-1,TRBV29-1,CSVEDRSDEQFF
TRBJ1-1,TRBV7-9,CASSLGQKTEAFF
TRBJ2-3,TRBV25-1,CASRESGSTDTQYF
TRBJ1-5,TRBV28,CASETNLRVAQHF
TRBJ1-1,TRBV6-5,CASSYSANTEAFF
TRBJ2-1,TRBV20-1,CSASPDRAGVF
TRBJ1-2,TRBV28,CASRSLGQGGGYTF
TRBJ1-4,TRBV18,CASSSRVGLFF
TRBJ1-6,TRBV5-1,CASSLQFQGPDNSPLHF
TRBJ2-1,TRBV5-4,CASSSISGGSSYNEQFF
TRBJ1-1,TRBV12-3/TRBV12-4,CASSPAARTEAFF
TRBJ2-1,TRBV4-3,CASSQEPSAYNEQFF
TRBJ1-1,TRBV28,CASSLAGGVTTEAFF